This passage covers 5 T cell receptor beta chains from one sample sequenced in a study of beta chain features in type 1 diabetes. Study results and caveats: For Type 1 diabetes patients, all four CD4+ subsets carried TCRB CDR3s that were moderately but significantly shorter.

The investigators reverse transcribed all of the isolated RNA, so they sequenced expressed TCRB transcripts. Using immunoSEQ multiplex PCR, the repertoire was profiled, and TCRdb retains in-frame clones only, with some absent. Of a few hundred thousand clones in the sample, around 22% were seen once. The antigens of these receptors remain unknown. The sequencing input was naive CD4+ T cells from blood. The receptors shown here come from a woman between 25 and 40 years old with type 1 diabetes.

The J gene is TRBJ2-7, the V gene TRBV9; TRBD1 matches 7 bases. Germline V CDR1 and CDR2: SGDLS, YYNGEE. The J segment lost 5 bases and the V segment lost 2 bases, leaving 1 base of the junction unmatched. This CDR3 has 12 residues. The CDR3, as DNA: TGTGCCAGCAGCGTGACAGGGCACGAGCAGTACTTC. Amino acids: CASSVTGHEQYF.

This clone was recorded a few times. This sequence joins TRBV9 and TRBJ2-7, with 10 bases fitting TRBD2. Germline CDR1 SGDLS, CDR2 YYNGEE. The ends lost 0 bases at V and 7 bases at J; junction bases unmatched: 4. This CDR3 has 14 residues. The DNA of the CDR3 is TGTGCCAGCAGCGTAGAACTAGCGGGAAGGGAGCAGTACTTC. Its protein is CASSVELAGREQYF.

This clone was seen more than once but under ten times. The chain links TRBV30 to TRBJ2-3; 7 positions match TRBD2. The CDR3 length is 14 residues. The germline gives CDR1 GTSNPN, CDR2 SVGIG (reference sequence). V shed 3 bases and J 1 base; nucleotides not matched to a gene: 4. The CDR3, as DNA: TGTGCCTGGAGCCGACTAGCCCGCACAGATACGCAGTATTTT. Its translation: CAWSRLARTDTQYF.

The rearrangement links TRBV2 to TRBJ2-7; D is unclear. The CDR3 length is 12 residues. CDR1 and CDR2 (germline): SNHLY, FYNNEI. V lost 7 bases to trimming and J lost 2 bases, with 9 bases between them. This chain's CDR3 is CASMENPYEQYF. The CDR3 DNA sequence: TGTGCCAGCATGGAGAATCCCTACGAGCAGTACTTC.

In its sample, this clone was seen a few times. The V and J genes are TRBV30 and TRBJ1-1; D unresolved. Trimming shortened V by 1 base and J by 5 bases, and 11 bases separated the two germline ends. Germline CDR1 reads GTSNPN; CDR2 reads SVGIG (reference sequence). This CDR3 comprises 13 residues. CDR3 amino acids: CAWSASRETEAFF. The CDR3 DNA reads TGTGCCTGGAGTGCTTCCCGGGAAACTGAAGCTTTCTTT.